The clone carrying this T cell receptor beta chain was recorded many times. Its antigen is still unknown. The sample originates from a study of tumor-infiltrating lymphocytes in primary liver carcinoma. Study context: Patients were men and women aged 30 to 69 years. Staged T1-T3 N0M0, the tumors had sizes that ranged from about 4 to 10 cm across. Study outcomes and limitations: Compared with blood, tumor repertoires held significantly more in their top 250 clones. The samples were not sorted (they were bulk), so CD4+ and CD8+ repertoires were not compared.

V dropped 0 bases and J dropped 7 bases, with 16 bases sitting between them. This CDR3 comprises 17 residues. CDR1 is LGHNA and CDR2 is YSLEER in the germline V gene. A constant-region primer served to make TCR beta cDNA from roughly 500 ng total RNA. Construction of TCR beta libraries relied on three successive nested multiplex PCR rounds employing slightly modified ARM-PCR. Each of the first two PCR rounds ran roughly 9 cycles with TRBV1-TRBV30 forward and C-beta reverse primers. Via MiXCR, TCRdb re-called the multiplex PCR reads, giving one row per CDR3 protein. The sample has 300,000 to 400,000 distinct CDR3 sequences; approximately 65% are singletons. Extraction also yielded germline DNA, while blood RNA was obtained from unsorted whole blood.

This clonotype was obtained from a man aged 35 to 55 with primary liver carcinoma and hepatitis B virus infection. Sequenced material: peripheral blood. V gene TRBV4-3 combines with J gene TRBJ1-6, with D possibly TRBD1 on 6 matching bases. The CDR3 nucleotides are TGCGCCAGCAGCCAAGATCAAGGGAGGGGGAGGAATTCACCCCTCCACTTT. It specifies CASSQDQGRGRNSPLHF.